Below, 7 T cell receptor beta chains from the same sample are listed, as sequenced in a study of tumor-infiltrating lymphocytes in primary liver carcinoma. Constant-region priming of roughly 490 ng total RNA yielded TCR beta cDNA. Libraries of TCR beta came from three nested multiplex PCR rounds with slightly modified ARM-PCR. The two initial PCR rounds, around 11 cycles each, used TRBV1-TRBV30 forward and C-beta reverse primers. TCRdb reprocessed the multiplex PCR reads with MiXCR, giving one entry per CDR3 protein. The table has fewer than 350,000 distinct CDR3 sequences, approximately 60% seen once. It was unsorted whole blood that yielded blood RNA, and germline DNA was also extracted. Sequenced material: peripheral blood. The source of these receptors is a man aged 35 to 55 with primary liver carcinoma and hepatitis B virus infection.

The chain joins TRBV9 to TRBJ2-3; a possible D gene is TRBD1 (5 bases). The CDR3 is 12 residues long. V lost 4 bases and J 9 bases, leaving 12 bases between the germline ends. CDR1 is SGDLS, CDR2 YYNGEE, per germline. The CDR3 nucleotides are TGTGCCAGCAGCCCCGGACATGGGACGCAGTATTTT. This gives the protein CASSPGHGTQYF.

V and J are TRBV9 and TRBJ1-3; D is undetermined. V was cut by 2 bases and J by 3 bases, with 6 bases left in between. The CDR3 spans 13 residues. The germline V gene has CDR1 SGDLS and CDR2 YYNGEE. CDR3 in DNA: TGTGCCAGCAGCGTGGATGGTGGAAACACCATATATTTT. The encoded protein is CASSVDGGNTIYF.

In regard to this clonotype: A much larger clone differs by one base, so this may be a read error. The V and J genes are TRBV5-5 and TRBJ1-1; weak D call: TRBD1 (6 bases). The length of the CDR3 is 13 residues. Germline-derived CDR1 and CDR2 are SGHKS and YYEKEE (reference sequence). The CDR3 sequence is CTSSSHRATEAFF. The CDR3 DNA sequence: TGTACCAGCAGCAGTCACAGGGCTACTGAAGCTTTCTTT. Full variable domain (missing parts from reference TRBV5-5 and TRBJ1-1): DAGVTQSPTHLIKTRGQQVTLRCSPISGHKSVSWYQQVLGQGPQFIFQYYEKEERGRGNFPDRFSARQFPNYSSELNVNALLLGDSALYLCTSSSHRATEAFFGQGTRLTVV.

The genes are TRBV18 and TRBJ2-1, with 12 bases matching TRBD2. Germline lookup yields CDR1 KGHSH and CDR2 LQKENI. The CDR3 consists of 16 residues. V was pared by 3 bases and J by 12 bases, with 12 bases of the junction left unmatched. The CDR3 region has the DNA TGTGCCAGCTCACCCCCGCCGGGACTAGCGGGTGGTCTGCAGTTCTTC. Its translation: CASSPPPGLAGGLQFF. The full variable domain, with the rest looked up from reference TRBV18 and TRBJ2-1, is NAGVMQNPRHLVRRRGQEARLRCSPMKGHSHVYWYRQLPEEGLKFMVYLQKENIIDESGMPKERFSAEFPKEGPSILRIQQVVRGDSAAYFCASSPPPGLAGGLQFFGPGTRLTVL.

Of note for this clonotype: This CDR3 is missing its conserved last phenylalanine or tryptophan, likely due to a read error. The V gene is TRBV6-6, the J gene TRBJ2-7; TRBD1 is a possible D gene (6 bases). Per germline, CDR1 MNHNY and CDR2 SVGAGI (reference sequence). The CDR3 is 14 residues long. The V end was cut by 5 bases, the J end by 2 bases, with 13 bases between. In DNA, the CDR3 is TGTGCCAGCAGTCCCGGGACACTCCCCTACGAGCAGTACTTA. Its translation is CASSPGTLPYEQYL.

The rearrangement joins TRBV5-4 to TRBJ1-1; D may be TRBD1 (5 bases). The length of the CDR3 is 13 residues. Germline-derived CDR1 and CDR2 are SGHNT and YYREEE (reference sequence). The V end lost 2 bases, the J end lost 5 bases, and 10 bases lay between the germline ends. CDR3 loop: CASSLDRETEAFF. CDR3 sequence (DNA): TGTGCCAGCAGCTTAGACAGAGAGACTGAAGCTTTCTTT.

Concerning this clonotype: A read error is possible here, since a much larger clone lies one base away. This chain connects TRBV6-5 to TRBJ1-1; 9 bases match TRBD1. The V and J ends lost 5 bases and 6 bases, in that order; junction bases with no gene match: 10. This CDR3 has 15 amino acids. Per the germline V gene, CDR1 is MNHEY and CDR2 is SVGAGI. The CDR3 protein is CASSSVTGGLSEAFF. CDR3 DNA sequence: TGTGCCAGCAGTAGCGTGACAGGGGGTCTGTCTGAAGCTTTCTTT.